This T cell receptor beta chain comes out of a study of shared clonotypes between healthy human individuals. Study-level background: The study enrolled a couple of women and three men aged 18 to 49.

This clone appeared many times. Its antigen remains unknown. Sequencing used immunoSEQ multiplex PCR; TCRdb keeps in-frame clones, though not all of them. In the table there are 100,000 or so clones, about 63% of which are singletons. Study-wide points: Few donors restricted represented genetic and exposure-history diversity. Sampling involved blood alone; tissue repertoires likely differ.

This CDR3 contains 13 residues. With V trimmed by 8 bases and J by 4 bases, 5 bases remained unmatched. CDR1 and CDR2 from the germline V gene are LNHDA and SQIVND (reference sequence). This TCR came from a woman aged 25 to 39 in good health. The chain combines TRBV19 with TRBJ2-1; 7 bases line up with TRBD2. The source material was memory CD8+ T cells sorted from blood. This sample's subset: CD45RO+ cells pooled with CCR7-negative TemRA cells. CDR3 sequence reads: CASEASGYNEQFF. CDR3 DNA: TGTGCCAGTGAGGCTAGCGGTTACAATGAGCAGTTCTTC.